This entry describes one T cell receptor (beta chain). At one end, the junction sequence differs from germline, possibly due to a read error. This sample is part of a study of blood T cell repertoires in COVID-19. Assay used: immunoSEQ multiplex PCR; TCRdb lists only in-frame clones, some missing. The table includes fewer than 300,000 clones, around 85% detected once. This CDR3 region has 13 residues. Germline CDR1 MDHEN, CDR2 SYDVKM. This chain uses TRBV28 with TRBJ1-2; TRBD1 might be the D (6 bases). The TCR sequence derives from a human donor with COVID-19, enrolled during active disease. The donor label of this sample is uncertain. The sample taken for sequencing was peripheral blood. For the CDR3, the DNA is TGTGCCAGCAGTTCCTCCCCTCAGGGGTTATGGGCCTTC. The encoded protein is CASSSSPQGLWAF.